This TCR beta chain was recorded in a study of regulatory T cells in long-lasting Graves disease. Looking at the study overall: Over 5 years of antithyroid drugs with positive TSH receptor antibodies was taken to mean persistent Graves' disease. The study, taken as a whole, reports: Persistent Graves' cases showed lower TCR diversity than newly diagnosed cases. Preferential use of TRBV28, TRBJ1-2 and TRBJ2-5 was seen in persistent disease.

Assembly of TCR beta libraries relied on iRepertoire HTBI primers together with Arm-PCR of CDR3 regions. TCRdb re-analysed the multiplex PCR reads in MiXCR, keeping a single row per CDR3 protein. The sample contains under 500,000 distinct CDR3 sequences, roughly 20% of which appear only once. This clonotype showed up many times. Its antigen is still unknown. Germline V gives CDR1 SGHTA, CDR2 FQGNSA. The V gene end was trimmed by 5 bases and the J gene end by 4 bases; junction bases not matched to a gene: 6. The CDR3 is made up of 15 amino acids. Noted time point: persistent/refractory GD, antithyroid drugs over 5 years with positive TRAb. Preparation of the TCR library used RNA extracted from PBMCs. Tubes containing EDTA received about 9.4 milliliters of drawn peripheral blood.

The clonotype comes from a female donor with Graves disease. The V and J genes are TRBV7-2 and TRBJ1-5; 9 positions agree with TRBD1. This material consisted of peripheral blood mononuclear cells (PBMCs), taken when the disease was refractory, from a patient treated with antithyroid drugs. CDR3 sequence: CASSSAGTGNQPQHF. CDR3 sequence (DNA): TGTGCCAGCAGCAGCGCCGGGACAGGGAATCAGCCCCAGCATTTT. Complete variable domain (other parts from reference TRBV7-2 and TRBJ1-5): GAGVSQSPSNKVTEKGKDVELRCDPISGHTALYWYRQSLGQGLEFLIYFQGNSAPDKSGLPSDRFSAERTGGSVSTLTIQRTQQEDSAVYLCASSSAGTGNQPQHFGDGTRLSIL.